This T cell receptor (beta chain) derives from a study of blood T cell repertoires in COVID-19. Study at large: Samples of COVID-19 (acute and convalescent) were obtained from the United States, Italy and Spain. The analysed material was cDNA or gDNA that came from T cells, B-cell-depleted T cells, or PBMCs.

Trimming pared 0 bases from V and 2 bases from J, leaving 7 bases between. This CDR3 spans 14 amino acids. Germline V lookup: CDR1 MDHEN, CDR2 SYDVKM. Per the original methods: Estimation of nucleated cell counts relied on the amplification of reference gene primers. TCRdb keeps only in-frame clones here, not all; method: immunoSEQ multiplex PCR. V, J and clone size derive from that table, while D and trimming were established from the DNA sequence. This table holds about 190,000 clones, approximately 91% found once. This rearrangement joins TRBV28 to TRBJ2-5; no clear D. The source material was peripheral blood. The sequence came from a man aged 30 to 45 with acute or convalescent COVID-19. The CDR3 spells CASSLWVRQETQYF. The CDR3 DNA reads as TGTGCCAGCAGTTTATGGGTCAGGCAAGAGACCCAGTACTTC.